The rows below give T cell receptor beta chains drawn from one sample of a study of cytomegalovirus exposure and HLA in healthy donors. The table came from immunoSEQ multiplex PCR; TCRdb's copy has only in-frame clones and leaves some out. The data contain about 190,000 clones, 75% to 90% of them singletons. Sequencing used PBMCs. The receptors originated from a boy aged 5-17 years in good health and CMV-seronegative. Each CDR3 is given with its conserved first and last residue. A D gene is named only where the DNA matches it firmly. Size tells how often a clone was seen (once, few, many) or the class of an expanded clone, and some rows leave it out.

>TRBD2|NA|TRBV13|TRBJ2-5
CASSSDGTSAGGETQYF
TGTGCCAGCAGCTCCGACGGGACTAGCGCGGGCGGAGAGACCCAGTACTTC
>TRBD1|once|TRBV18|TRBJ2-1
CASSPVYEGQGSYNEQFF
TGTGCCAGCTCACCGGTCTACGAGGGACAGGGGTCCTACAATGAGCAGTTCTTC
>NA|NA|TRBV2|TRBJ2-1
CASSVQPPGGPYNEQFF
TGTGCCAGCAGTGTCCAACCGCCCGGGGGTCCCTACAATGAGCAGTTCTTC
>TRBD1|NA|TRBV5-1|TRBJ2-5
CASSRDSLQETQYF
TGCGCCAGCAGCCGGGACAGCCTCCAAGAGACCCAGTACTTC
>TRBD1|NA|TRBV19|TRBJ1-2
CASSSYRTGEGDYGYTF
TGTGCCAGTAGTTCATACCGGACAGGGGAGGGTGACTATGGCTACACCTTC
>TRBD2|NA|TRBV13|TRBJ2-5
CASSSGLAGGILLSGETQYF
TGTGCCAGCAGCTCCGGACTAGCGGGGGGCATACTTCTGAGTGGGGAGACCCAGTACTTC
>NA|NA|TRBV27|TRBJ2-5
CASSLSFEQETQYF
TGTGCCAGCAGTTTATCTTTCGAGCAAGAGACCCAGTACTTC
>NA|NA|TRBV4-1|TRBJ1-1
CASSQNSGYTEAFF
TGCGCCAGCAGCCAAAACAGCGGCTACACTGAAGCTTTCTTT
>TRBD1|once|TRBV5-6|TRBJ1-1
CASRPTTPGGDAFF
TGTGCCAGCAGACCCACAACTCCAGGGGGCGATGCTTTCTTT
>TRBD2|NA|TRBV5-1|TRBJ2-7
CASTLAGDPTGGPTDEQYF
TGCGCCAGCACCCTGGCGGGGGACCCAACAGGCGGTCCTACGGACGAGCAGTACTTC
>NA|NA|TRBV9|TRBJ1-1
CASSVRGGEAFF
TGTGCCAGCAGCGTTAGGGGGGGTGAAGCTTTCTTT
>NA|NA|TRBV9|TRBJ2-3
CASSVVSGTSTDTQYF
TGTGCCAGCAGCGTAGTTAGCGGCACTAGCACAGATACGCAGTATTTT
>TRBD1|NA|TRBV2|TRBJ1-6
CASRRTSDRDSPLHF
TGTGCCAGCAGGCGAACCAGTGACAGGGACTCACCCCTCCACTTT
>NA|NA|TRBV7-8|TRBJ2-7
CASSRYKGGTYEQYF
TGTGCCAGCAGCCGGTACAAGGGGGGGACCTACGAGCAGTACTTC
>NA|NA|TRBV7-8|TRBJ2-3
CASSPIESSWVRSDTQYF
TGTGCCAGCAGCCCCATCGAGTCTAGCTGGGTGAGGTCAGATACGCAGTATTTT
>TRBD2|once|TRBV9|TRBJ2-1
CASSGAGLAGHNEQFF
TGTGCCAGCAGCGGAGCGGGACTAGCGGGCCACAATGAGCAGTTCTTC
>TRBD2|few|TRBV5-1|TRBJ2-3
CASSLEGRASTDTQYF
TGCGCCAGCAGCTTGGAGGGGAGGGCTAGCACAGATACGCAGTATTTT
>TRBD2|NA|TRBV4-2|TRBJ2-5
CASSQDWDSGVEQTQYF
TGTGCCAGCAGCCAAGATTGGGATAGCGGGGTGGAGCAGACCCAGTACTTC
>NA|NA|TRBV10-3|TRBJ2-5
CAISIEYQETQYF
TGTGCCATCTCCATAGAATACCAAGAGACCCAGTACTTC
>TRBD1|NA|TRBV30|TRBJ1-1
CAWDGTGGYTEAFF
TGTGCCTGGGACGGGACAGGGGGTTACACTGAAGCTTTCTTT
>NA|NA|TRBV19|TRBJ1-2
CASSMDSEYGYTF
TGTGCCAGTAGTATGGACAGTGAATATGGCTACACCTTC
>NA|NA|TRBV25-1|TRBJ1-1
CASSEFYGENTEAFF
TGTGCCAGCAGTGAATTCTACGGAGAGAACACTGAAGCTTTCTTT
>NA|NA|TRBV11-2|TRBJ1-2
CASSPPYGYTF
TGTGCCAGCAGCCCCCCGTATGGCTACACCTTC
>TRBD2|NA|TRBV30|TRBJ2-1
CAWARLGSGGAAEQFF
TGTGCCTGGGCCCGACTAGGTAGCGGGGGGGCCGCTGAGCAGTTCTTC
>NA|NA|TRBV7-8|TRBJ2-3
CASSLTRQDTQYF
TGTGCCAGCAGCTTGACTAGACAAGATACGCAGTATTTT
>TRBD1|NA|TRBV4-2|TRBJ1-5
CASSQGAGGDNQPQHF
TGTGCCAGCAGCCAAGGGGCAGGGGGTGACAATCAGCCCCAGCATTTT
>NA|NA|TRBV21-1|TRBJ2-2
CASSKEGLAGVGTGELFF
TGTGCCAGCAGCAAAGAAGGGCTAGCGGGAGTAGGCACCGGGGAGCTGTTTTTT